Presented here are 12 T cell receptor beta chains from one specimen sequenced in a study of cytomegalovirus exposure and HLA in healthy donors. Primers included in the PCR were 60 Vbeta and 13 Jbeta primers. Data came from immunoSEQ multiplex PCR; TCRdb stores just in-frame clones and leaves some out. The table has approximately 110,000 clones, 69% seen once. The sequenced material came from PBMCs. The receptor source for this set is a man aged 25-45 years in good health and CMV-seronegative.

The V call is TRBV29-1, the J call TRBJ2-3; tentatively, D is TRBD2 (6 bases). V lost 6 bases and J 0 bases, leaving 25 bases between the germline ends. Germline CDR1 is SQVTM and CDR2 is ANQGSEA. CDR3 size: 18 residues. The CDR3 bases are TGCAGCGTCGATTTTGGGACGCCGACGCGGGGTAGCACAGATACGCAGTATTTT. Translation gives CSVDFGTPTRGSTDTQYF.

This clone has just a few counts. J is TRBJ2-5 and V is TRBV27, with 8 bases lining up with TRBD1. Trimming cost V 6 bases and J 5 bases; bases outside gene matches: 14. The CDR3 covers 16 residues. Germline CDR1 and CDR2: MNHEY and SMNVEV (reference sequence). The CDR3 reads CASRFHGRTGGETQYF. The CDR3 DNA sequence: TGTGCCAGCAGGTTCCACGGAAGAACAGGGGGGGAGACCCAGTACTTC.

A few counts support this clone. V is TRBV7-2 and J is TRBJ2-7; 7 positions match TRBD1. V shed 0 bases, J shed 2 bases, and the junction held 7 bases outside the gene matches. This CDR3 region has 16 residues. Germline V gives CDR1 SGHTA, CDR2 FQGNSA. Here the CDR3 DNA reads TGTGCCAGCAGCTTAGCGCATAGGGGGCGAACCTACGAGCAGTACTTC. It codes for CASSLAHRGRTYEQYF.

The chain carries TRBV30 and TRBJ2-1; weak D call: TRBD2 (5 bases). Germline assignment: CDR1 GTSNPN and CDR2 SVGIG (reference sequence). The CDR3 is 15 amino acids. V lost 0 bases, J lost 0 bases, and 9 bases lay in between. The CDR3 DNA reads as TGTGCCTGGAGTGTACAGAGCGGCTCCTACAATGAGCAGTTCTTC. Its translation is CAWSVQSGSYNEQFF.

This clone was seen more than once but under ten times. Distinct nucleotide sequences in the sample also encode this CDR3. This chain uses TRBV4-2 with TRBJ2-3; TRBD2 aligns across 11 bases. Germline V gene data show CDR1 as LGHNA and CDR2 as YNFKEQ. The CDR3 length is 16 residues. The V and J ends lost 0 bases and 6 bases, in that order; junction bases with no gene match: 5. CDR3 amino acids: CASSQEGRTSGDTQYF. CDR3 nucleotide sequence: TGTGCCAGCAGCCAAGAGGGAAGGACTAGCGGGGATACGCAGTATTTT.

The gene calls are TRBV9 and TRBJ1-1, with D hard to call. The germline V and J ends were trimmed by 1 base and 1 base, with 11 bases remaining between them. The germline V gene has CDR1 SGDLS and CDR2 YYNGEE. The CDR3 loop spans 15 amino acids. The CDR3 nucleotides read TGTGCCAGCAGCGTATACCAGGCGACGAACACTGAAGCTTTCTTT. As protein: CASSVYQATNTEAFF.

The chain recombines TRBV18 with TRBJ1-1, with 8 nucleotides matching TRBD1. V dropped 2 bases and J dropped 1; count of bases not matched to a gene: 3. The CDR3 runs to 15 residues. CDR1 is KGHSH, CDR2 LQKENI, per germline. This chain's CDR3 is CASSPAGTGNTEAFF. CDR3 nucleotide sequence: TGTGCCAGCTCACCAGCCGGGACAGGGAACACTGAAGCTTTCTTT.

This clone appeared once. The V and J genes are TRBV5-1 and TRBJ1-1; D uncertain. With 2 bases removed from V and 3 bases from J, the gap between germline ends came to 5 bases. This CDR3 is 12 amino acids long. Germline V gene lookup returns CDR1 SGHRS and CDR2 YFSETQ. The CDR3 DNA follows: TGCGCCAGCAGCTTCGCGGACACTGAAGCTTTCTTT. Encoded protein: CASSFADTEAFF.

This clone was picked up a small number of times. The chain recombines TRBV5-4 with TRBJ1-1, with D possibly being TRBD1 (5 bases). The CDR3 loop spans 14 amino acids. CDR1 SGHNT and CDR2 YYREEE come from the germline V gene (reference sequence). With 4 bases removed from V and 2 bases from J, the gap between germline ends came to 12 bases. Written as DNA, the CDR3 is TGTGCCAGCAGCCCCGGGACTTACAACACTGAAGCTTTCTTT. Translated: CASSPGTYNTEAFF.

The chain joins TRBV30 to TRBJ2-3; D not certain. The germline V gene has CDR1 GTSNPN and CDR2 SVGIG (reference sequence). V was clipped by 6 bases and J by 2 bases, with 15 bases between them. This CDR3 contains 14 residues. The CDR3 reads CACWRAPTTDTQYF. The CDR3 nucleotides are TGTGCCTGCTGGCGAGCGCCAACCACAGATACGCAGTATTTT. The full variable domain, completed using reference TRBV30 and TRBJ2-3, is SQTIHQWPATLVQPVGSPLSLECTVEGTSNPNLYWYRQAAGRGLQLLFYSVGIGQISSEVPQNLSASRPQDRQFILSSKKLLLSDSGFYLCACWRAPTTDTQYFGPGTRLTVL.

This clone has more than one count but fewer than ten. The chain couples TRBV4-1 to TRBJ1-2; 7 nucleotides align to TRBD1. The J segment lost 7 bases and the V segment lost 1 base, leaving 9 bases of the junction unmatched. The germline CDR1 and CDR2 sequences are MGHRA and YSYEKL. This CDR3 contains 15 residues. In DNA form, the CDR3 reads TGCGCCAGCAGCCAAGGACAGGGCGGCGTGGGTGGCTACACCTTC. This codes for CASSQGQGGVGGYTF.

The chain joins TRBV25-1 to TRBJ2-5; 8 bases fit TRBD2. The CDR3 has 16 amino acids. From germline, CDR1 is MGHDK and CDR2 SYGVNS. V lost 3 bases, J lost 1 base, and 7 bases stayed unmatched. In nucleotides, the CDR3 is TGTGCCAGCAGTGACGCGAGACTAGCGAGCCAAGAGACCCAGTACTTC. Translating gives CASSDARLASQETQYF.